This paragraph covers one T cell receptor beta chain sequence. Antigen: not known. A read error may be the cause here, since a much bigger clone is one base away. Preparation methods for the bulk TCR libraries were those previously described, with listed TCR primers. A single record per CDR3 protein comes from TCRdb applying MiXCR to the PCR reads. The table records 400,000 to 600,000 distinct CDR3 sequences, over 20% of them present only once. The sample originates from a study of molecular identifiers for immune sequencing clone quantification. About the research overall: RNA from around 20,000 or 100,000 naive CD8 cells was split five ways in replicates, with four sequenced. Study findings and constraints: Jurkat TCR RNA spiked in from one cell (amid some 1 million naive cells) was reportedly detectable.

Germline V gives CDR1 SGHRS, CDR2 YFSETQ. This CDR3 spans 14 amino acids. The CD8+CD4-CCR7+CD45RA+ phenotype defined the sorted naive CD8 T cells. The chain has TRBV5-1 and TRBJ2-7; D gene ambiguous. Sequenced: naive CD8+ T cells from blood, with Jurkat cell RNA spiked in. Specified subset: FACS-sorted CD8+CD4-CCR7+CD45RA+ naive T cells. The TCR comes from a human donor in good health. Some libraries in this study had Jurkat cell RNA spiked in. The CDR3 sequence: CVSSFQINSYEQYF. The DNA of the CDR3 is TGCGTCAGCAGCTTCCAGATCAACTCCTACGAGCAGTACTTC.